The 27 T cell receptor beta chains listed next were all sequenced from one sample in a study of siplizumab effects on memory and regulatory T cells. The protocol was immunoSEQ multiplex PCR, while the TCRdb copy is restricted to in-frame clones and leaves out a portion. This sample carries approximately 98,000 clones, just under 95% of them seen once, and the ten largest clones take around 1.4%. Material for sequencing was non-Treg CD4+ T cells sorted from blood. These receptors were taken from a human donor in good health.

In its sample, this clone was seen once. V and J are TRBV7-9 and TRBJ1-4, with no clear D. Trimming pared 5 bases from V and 8 bases from J, leaving 9 bases between. There are 12 residues in the CDR3. The V gene's germline CDR1 is SEHNR and CDR2 FQNEAQ (reference sequence). The CDR3 DNA follows: TGTGCCAGCAGCGAGATTCGGGAAAAACTGTTTTTT. Its protein product is CASSEIREKLFF.

This rearrangement joins TRBV21-1 to TRBJ2-5; the table calls TRBD2, which could not be checked here. TRBV21-1 is a pseudogene segment. The CDR3 contains 18 residues. CDR3 DNA sequence: TGTGCGCGAAATGATACTATAGGCGTTACGGGACTACAAGAGACCCAGTACTTC. Its translation is CARNDTIGVTGLQETQYF.

This clone was detected only a few times. The rearrangement links TRBV10-3 to TRBJ2-7; 7 bases align to TRBD1. V trimming: 2 bases; J trimming: 2 bases; junction bases outside the gene matches: 12. CDR1 is ENHRY and CDR2 is SYGVKD in the germline V gene. The CDR3 has 17 amino acids. DNA for the CDR3: TGTGCCATCAGTGAGGCGCAGACCGGGACAGTCACCTACGAGCAGTACTTC. Its protein is CAISEAQTGTVTYEQYF.

V usage is TRBV7-3 and J usage is TRBJ2-1; TRBD2 matches 10 bases. Germline values: CDR1 SGHTA, CDR2 FQGTGA. Unmatched junction bases numbered 5, after V lost 5 bases and J lost 7 bases. This CDR3 is built from 14 residues. The CDR3 sequence is CASSPSGRSNEQFF. The DNA for the CDR3 is TGTGCCAGCAGCCCTAGCGGGAGATCGAATGAGCAGTTCTTC.

This clone occurred a few times. This chain uses TRBV18 with TRBJ1-5; D is ambiguous. From germline, CDR1 is KGHSH and CDR2 LQKENI. The CDR3 extends over 14 amino acids. Trimming removed 5 bases at V and 5 bases at J, with 13 bases between. CDR3 residues: CASSSLGGDQPQHF. CDR3 sequence (DNA): TGTGCCAGCTCATCCTTGGGAGGCGATCAGCCCCAGCATTTT.

V usage is TRBV10-2 and J usage is TRBJ2-6; TRBD2 might be the D (6 bases). Trimming removed 2 bases at V and 2 bases at J, with 19 bases between. Germline V gives CDR1 WSHSY, CDR2 SAAADI. The CDR3 is 19 residues long. The CDR3: CASSERGWLSKPGANVLTF. DNA of the CDR3: TGCGCCAGCAGTGAGCGGGGGTGGTTGAGTAAGCCTGGGGCCAACGTCCTGACTTTC.

The rearrangement links TRBV6-6 to TRBJ2-3, with D possibly TRBD2 on 5 matching bases. V lost 6 bases and J 1 base, leaving 17 bases between the germline ends. Germline V gene lookup returns CDR1 MNHNY and CDR2 SVGAGI (reference sequence). This CDR3 has 16 amino acids. CDR3: CASSPTRTVRTDTQYF. CDR3 DNA: TGTGCCAGCAGCCCCACTAGGACCGTACGCACAGATACGCAGTATTTT.

The chain couples TRBV2 to TRBJ2-2, with D unclear. This CDR3 comprises 14 residues. Per germline, CDR1 SNHLY and CDR2 FYNNEI. V dropped 1 base and J dropped 1 base, with 4 bases sitting between them. CDR3 in DNA: TGTGCCAGCAGTGAAGTGGGGAACACCGGGGAGCTGTTTTTT. It translates to CASSEVGNTGELFF.

J is TRBJ2-3 and V is TRBV7-3; 8 nucleotides agree with TRBD1. Trimming at V came to 7 bases and at J to 1 base, leaving 4 bases not matched to a gene. The CDR3 is 14 residues long. From germline, CDR1 is SGHTA and CDR2 FQGTGA. As DNA, the CDR3 is TGTGCCAGCAAATCACAGGGGGGCACAGATACGCAGTATTTT. Residues: CASKSQGGTDTQYF.

This clone was detected once. The chain is built from TRBV28 and TRBJ2-7, with D perhaps given as TRBD1 or TRBD2 (6 bases each). V was trimmed by 1 base and J by 4 bases, leaving 14 bases between them. The CDR3 has 15 amino acids. In germline, CDR1 is MDHEN, CDR2 SYDVKM. DNA of the CDR3: TGTGCCAGCAGTTTATTAGGGGGGAGGACTTACGAGCAGTACTTC. This gives the protein CASSLLGGRTYEQYF. The variable domain in full, with the rest retrieved from reference TRBV28 and TRBJ2-7, is DVKVTQSSRYLVKRTGEKVFLECVQDMDHENMFWYRQDPGLGLRLIYFSYDVKMKEKGDIPEGYSVSREKKERFSLILESASTNQTSMYLCASSLLGGRTYEQYFGPGTRLTVT.

In its sample, this clone was seen a few times. The rearrangement joins TRBV7-6 to TRBJ1-3; no clear D. Germline CDR1 and CDR2: SGHVS and FNYEAQ. The germline V and J ends were trimmed by 0 bases and 4 bases, with 13 bases remaining between them. This CDR3 is built from 16 residues. The DNA for the CDR3 is TGTGCCAGCAGCTTAGCGCGGGAAGGGCGCGGAAACACCATATATTTT. This encodes CASSLAREGRGNTIYF.

The V gene is TRBV18, the J gene TRBJ1-5, with D possibly TRBD1 on 5 matching bases. Germline values: CDR1 KGHSH, CDR2 LQKENI. This CDR3 has 12 residues. Deletions cut 4 bases from V and 6 bases from J, with 7 bases between. This CDR3 reads CASSQRGQPQHF. Written as DNA, the CDR3 is TGTGCCAGCTCACAAAGGGGTCAGCCCCAGCATTTT.

This chain connects TRBV5-6 to TRBJ2-1, with 8 bases matching TRBD2. In germline, CDR1 is SGHDT, CDR2 YYEEEE. Trimming removed 0 bases from V and 5 bases from J; junction bases left unmatched: 7. There are 16 residues in the CDR3. CDR3 residues: CASSLVVSGGHNEQFF. In DNA form, the CDR3 reads TGTGCCAGCAGCTTGGTCGTCTCGGGAGGGCACAATGAGCAGTTCTTC.

The J gene is TRBJ2-3, the V gene TRBV10-3; D uncertain. This CDR3 has 14 amino acids. Germline V lookup: CDR1 ENHRY, CDR2 SYGVKD. Deletions cut 0 bases from V and 1 base from J, with 5 bases between. CDR3 nucleotide sequence: TGTGCCATCAGTGAGTCGGACGGCACAGATACGCAGTATTTT. Encoded protein: CAISESDGTDTQYF.

The rearrangement links TRBV5-1 to TRBJ1-1; 9 nucleotides agree with TRBD1. Germline values: CDR1 SGHRS, CDR2 YFSETQ. The CDR3 extends over 14 amino acids. With 4 bases clipped from V and 8 bases from J, the junction kept 9 bases outside the gene matches. The CDR3 protein is CASSAYTGGREAFF. CDR3 bases: TGCGCCAGCAGCGCATACACAGGGGGCCGAGAAGCTTTCTTT. The complete variable domain, with remaining parts taken from reference TRBV5-1 and TRBJ1-1, reads KAGVTQTPRYLIKTRGQQVTLSCSPISGHRSVSWYQQTPGQGLQFLFEYFSETQRNKGNFPGRFSGRQFSNSRSEMNVSTLELGDSALYLCASSAYTGGREAFFGQGTRLTVV.

The rearrangement joins TRBV10-1 to TRBJ1-3; the D is unclear. V lost 9 bases and J lost 0, with 21 bases in between. Germline loops: CDR1 WNHNN, CDR2 SYGVQD (reference sequence). This CDR3 is built from 17 residues. The CDR3 reads CASTLSEKSNSGNTIYF. The DNA of the CDR3 is TGCGCCAGTACACTGTCGGAAAAATCAAACTCTGGAAACACCATATATTTT.

A single count supports this clone. This chain links TRBV7-6 with TRBJ2-7; D call uncertain. The CDR3 extends over 15 amino acids. Germline CDR1 reads SGHVS; CDR2 reads FNYEAQ. V lost 1 base and J 3 bases, leaving 13 bases between the germline ends. The CDR3 DNA is TGTGCCAGCAGCTTAGGGGCCGGGTCGAACTACGAGCAGTACTTC. Translated: CASSLGAGSNYEQYF.

The chain joins TRBV9 to TRBJ2-2; 9 positions match TRBD2. The CDR3 has 14 amino acids. After removal of 4 bases from V and 6 bases from J, the junction contained 4 bases not matched to a gene. Per the germline V gene, CDR1 is SGDLS and CDR2 is YYNGEE. CDR3 nucleotide sequence: TGTGCCAGCAGCCCCCGACTAGCGGCCGGGGAGCTGTTTTTT. Translation: CASSPRLAAGELFF. The whole variable domain, filled in from reference TRBV9 and TRBJ2-2, reads DSGVTQTPKHLITATGQRVTLRCSPRSGDLSVYWYQQSLDQGLQFLIQYYNGEERAKGNILERFSAQQFPDLHSELNLSSLELGDSALYFCASSPRLAAGELFFGEGSRLTVL.

CDR3 nucleotides: TGTGCCAGCAGTCCATTCGGGGCGGTATACAATGAGCAGTTCTTC. Translation: CASSPFGAVYNEQFF. The chain carries TRBV2 and TRBJ2-1; D may match TRBD1 or TRBD2 (5 bases each). This CDR3 has 15 amino acids. The germline V and J ends were trimmed by 5 bases and 4 bases, with 15 bases remaining between them. Germline lookup yields CDR1 SNHLY and CDR2 FYNNEI.

With respect to this clone: The sample holds other DNA sequences that translate to the same CDR3. This chain uses TRBV6-1 with TRBJ1-1, with D possibly being TRBD1 (6 bases). Germline V gives CDR1 MNHNS, CDR2 SASEGT. The CDR3 loop spans 14 amino acids. V lost 3 bases, J lost 0 bases, and 8 bases lay in between. This chain's CDR3 is CASSEGHLNTEAFF. The CDR3 coding sequence is TGTGCCAGCAGTGAGGGACATTTGAACACTGAAGCTTTCTTT.

V is TRBV5-4 and J is TRBJ2-3, with 9 bases that match TRBD2. From germline, CDR1 is SGHNT and CDR2 YYREEE (reference sequence). The trim removed 6 bases at V and 3 bases at J, leaving 14 bases unmatched. The CDR3 has 17 amino acids. CDR3 in amino acids: CASTFFKTSGVTDTQYF. The CDR3 DNA sequence: TGTGCCAGCACCTTCTTTAAGACTAGCGGAGTGACAGATACGCAGTATTTT.

CDR3 in DNA: TGTGCCAGTACCTCAAGGACAGGCTACACTGAAGCTTTCTTT. Its protein product is CASTSRTGYTEAFF. The chain links TRBV19 to TRBJ1-1; 7 nucleotides match TRBD1. V shed 7 bases, J shed 3 bases, and the junction held 8 bases outside the gene matches. The CDR3 is 14 residues long. Per the germline V gene, CDR1 is LNHDA and CDR2 is SQIVND (reference sequence).

The chain joins TRBV27 to TRBJ2-6; D remains ambiguous. The CDR3 length is 16 residues. Germline V gene data show CDR1 as MNHEY and CDR2 as SMNVEV (reference sequence). V dropped 5 bases and J dropped 0 bases, with 11 bases sitting between them. The chain's CDR3 is CASSPQITSGANVLTF. CDR3 bases: TGTGCCAGCAGTCCCCAGATTACCTCTGGGGCCAACGTCCTGACTTTC.

The rearrangement links TRBV28 to TRBJ2-5; D possibly matches TRBD1 or TRBD2 (6 bases each). Trimming stripped 2 bases from V and 3 bases from J, with 10 bases between. The CDR3 sequence is 14 residues long. Germline V gives CDR1 MDHEN, CDR2 SYDVKM. CDR3 sequence: CASSLGGPEETQYF. The CDR3 DNA reads as TGTGCCAGCAGTTTAGGGGGGCCCGAAGAGACCCAGTACTTC.

The chain uses TRBV28 and TRBJ2-2; 9 positions agree with TRBD2. Germline V gene data show CDR1 as MDHEN and CDR2 as SYDVKM. The CDR3 contains 16 residues. V lost 2 bases to trimming and J lost 7 bases; unmatched junction nucleotides: 8. The CDR3 region has the DNA TGTGCCAGCAGTTTAGCGGGAGGGCCGGGGTACGGGGAGCTGTTTTTT. Translating gives CASSLAGGPGYGELFF.

The V call is TRBV9, the J call TRBJ2-1; TRBD2 agrees at 8 bases. Trimming removed 7 bases from V and 9 bases from J; junction bases left unmatched: 9. In germline, CDR1 is SGDLS, CDR2 YYNGEE. This CDR3 is 13 amino acids long. DNA of the CDR3: TGTGCCAGCGGACTAGCTTCATATGGTGAGCAGTTCTTC. Protein sequence: CASGLASYGEQFF.

This chain joins TRBV4-1 and TRBJ1-5, with D unresolved. The V and J ends lost 0 bases and 4 bases respectively, with 13 bases between them. Germline V gene sequence: CDR1 MGHRA, CDR2 YSYEKL. This CDR3 region has 16 residues. The CDR3 DNA sequence: TGCGCCAGCAGCCAAGATAGGGCAGGCGAGAATCAGCCCCAGCATTTT. Translation gives CASSQDRAGENQPQHF.